The next 17 T cell receptor beta chains were all read from a single sample in a study of read filtering for tumor transcriptome and immune sequencing (dated by TCRdb to the early 2020s). Sequencing instrument: Illumina HiSeq 4000. The Immunoverse kit was used to build TCR libraries from 400 to 500 ng RNA, with molecular barcoded adaptors covering alpha/delta and beta/gamma chains. Using fastp trimming at Q25 and MiXCR clonotype assembly, TCRdb reanalyzed the public sequencing data and kept in-frame beta chains. For every CDR3 protein sequence, its rows merge into one entry that carries the most common genes and DNA. This sample is represented by nearly 60,000 distinct CDR3 sequences; approximately 13% of them were singletons. Approximately 16% of the sample comes from the top ten. Specimen: a population of CD138-negative cells sorted from bone marrow. The cell subset or site label, as the study defines it: bone marrow mononuclear cells depleted of CD138+ plasma/myeloma cells by negative magnetic selection. Receptors were obtained from a donor at least 40 years old with multiple myeloma.

The V call is TRBV5-1, the J call TRBJ2-1; the D is unclear. This CDR3 spans 13 amino acids. In germline, CDR1 is SGHRS, CDR2 YFSETQ. The V end was cut by 6 bases, the J end by 14 bases, with 21 bases between. The CDR3 DNA follows: TGCGCCAGCACGCTCGCGTGGCTACAGCCCAAGTTCTTC. This gives the protein CASTLAWLQPKFF.

This clonotype was detected a few times. This chain joins TRBV11-1 and TRBJ2-3; a possible D gene is TRBD1 (5 bases). The CDR3 totals 13 residues. Trimming left V 5 bases short and J 2 bases short, with 8 bases between. Germline lookup yields CDR1 SGHAT and CDR2 FQDESV (reference sequence). The CDR3 protein is CASSQGYTDTQYF. CDR3 bases: TGTGCCAGCAGCCAGGGTTACACAGATACGCAGTATTTT.

This clonotype occurred many times. The chain links TRBV7-2 to TRBJ1-6; weak D call: TRBD1 (6 bases). The CDR3 has 16 residues. V lost 5 bases, J lost 9 bases, and 20 bases lay in between. CDR1 SGHTA and CDR2 FQGNSA come from the germline V gene. CDR3 in amino acids: CASSPQGPLSGSPLHF. The CDR3 nucleotides are TGTGCCAGCAGCCCACAGGGACCACTAAGCGGTTCACCCCTCCACTTT.

Comments on this clonotype: Just one base apart from a much larger clone, this may be a read error. The chain carries TRBV3-1 and TRBJ2-3, with TRBD2 identical over 15 bases. Germline loops: CDR1 LGHDT, CDR2 YNNKEL (reference sequence). The CDR3 is made up of 18 amino acids. V gave up 2 bases and J gave up 2 bases; unmatched junction bases: 5. This CDR3 is CASSQRTSGGGYTDTQYF. CDR3 DNA sequence: TGTGCCAGCAGCCAAAGGACTAGCGGGGGGGGTTACACAGATACGCAGTATTTT.

The table lists this clonotype with a few counts. The chain is built from TRBV30 and TRBJ2-5, with TRBD2 matching over 14 bases. CDR1 is GTSNPN and CDR2 is SVGIG in the germline V gene (reference sequence). This CDR3 contains 17 residues. V was clipped by 2 bases and J by 4 bases; unmatched bases: 9. CDR3 residues: CAWSTGLAGAPRETQYF. CDR3 bases: TGTGCCTGGAGTACGGGACTAGCGGGGGCCCCACGAGAGACCCAGTACTTC.

This clonotype was seen many times. V usage is TRBV29-1 and J usage is TRBJ1-1; D is undetermined. The germline V gene has CDR1 SQVTM and CDR2 ANQGSEA. Trimming took off 7 bases at V and 4 bases at J, with 25 bases between the two ends. The CDR3 is 16 amino acids. The CDR3 protein is CSARGDVRSQSTEAFF. The CDR3 DNA follows: TGCAGCGCCCGAGGCGACGTCCGATCCCAAAGCACTGAAGCTTTCTTT.

This clonotype was detected only a few times. This sequence may be a read error, since a much larger clone differs from it by one base. The rearrangement links TRBV20-1 to TRBJ1-2; D unclear. In germline, CDR1 is DFQATT, CDR2 SNEGSKA (reference sequence). The length of the CDR3 is 13 residues. Trimming took off 5 bases at V and 4 bases at J, with 14 bases between the two ends. The CDR3 sequence is CSAGPNARYGYTF. The CDR3, as DNA: TGCAGTGCTGGACCCAACGCGCGCTATGGCTACACCTTC.

This clonotype showed up many times. The rearrangement links TRBV5-1 to TRBJ2-2; D is undetermined. CDR3 length: 14 amino acids. CDR1 and CDR2 (germline): SGHRS, YFSETQ. Trimming stripped 0 bases from V and 3 bases from J, with 6 bases between. The CDR3 protein is CASSLVQDTGELFF. The DNA of the CDR3 is TGCGCCAGCAGCTTGGTCCAGGACACCGGGGAGCTGTTTTTT.

This clonotype was observed at least ten times. The V call is TRBV29-1, the J call TRBJ2-7; D not certain. The CDR3 is 11 residues long. V was shortened by 6 bases and J by 1 base, with 7 bases between the two germline ends. Germline CDR1 is SQVTM and CDR2 is ANQGSEA. The CDR3 DNA reads TGCAGCGTACGGGTTTCCTACGAGCAGTACTTC. As protein: CSVRVSYEQYF.

As for this clonotype: A much larger clone sits a single nucleotide away, making a read error possible. The chain recombines TRBV24-1 with TRBJ1-2; tentative D call: TRBD1 (5 bases). From germline, CDR1 is KGHDR and CDR2 SFDVKD. The CDR3 loop spans 15 amino acids. Trimming removed 3 bases at V and 6 bases at J, with 16 bases between. The CDR3 spells CATSDGAVVDHGYTF. CDR3 DNA sequence: TGTGCCACCAGTGATGGGGCAGTCGTAGACCATGGCTACACCTTC.

At least ten counts were recorded for this clonotype. The chain combines TRBV5-5 with TRBJ2-1; D is unclear. Per the germline V gene, CDR1 is SGHKS and CDR2 is YYEKEE (reference sequence). The CDR3 length is 14 residues. V was trimmed by 3 bases and J by 14 bases, leaving 21 bases between them. DNA of the CDR3: TGTGCCAGCAGCTCGGAGCTTGAGACCCGTAGTAAGTTCTTC. Its protein is CASSSELETRSKFF.

A note on this clonotype: An end of the junction differs from the germline gene, which may be a read error. The chain recombines TRBV18 with TRBJ2-1; 7 bases match TRBD1. The CDR3 has 18 residues. The germline CDR1 and CDR2 sequences are KGHSH and LQKENI. The CDR3 here is CAGSPRIPSRGLNVEQFF. As DNA, the CDR3 is TGTGCCGGCTCACCACGCATCCCTTCGAGGGGGCTGAATGTTGAGCAGTTCTTC.

There are many counts of this clonotype. The chain is built from TRBV6-5 and TRBJ2-5; 8 bases align to TRBD2. This CDR3 comprises 16 residues. CDR1 is MNHEY, CDR2 SVGAGI, per germline. J gave up 7 bases and V 5 bases, and 15 bases lay outside the gene matches. The CDR3 reads CASSEISGGGRGTQYF. CDR3 sequence (DNA): TGTGCCAGCAGTGAAATCTCAGGCGGGGGGCGGGGGACCCAGTACTTC.

This clonotype was counted ten times or more. The chain employs TRBV12-3 or TRBV12-4 and TRBJ2-5; D perhaps matches TRBD1 (5 bases). V lost 8 bases, J lost 1 base, and 11 bases lay in between. This CDR3 is 13 amino acids long. The CDR3 region is CASGSDSQETQYF. The CDR3 coding sequence is TGTGCCAGCGGATCTGACAGCCAAGAGACCCAGTACTTC.

The chain uses TRBV6-1 and TRBJ2-5, with 7 bases identical to TRBD1. The CDR3 contains 14 residues. With V trimmed by 4 bases and J by 4 bases, 6 bases remained unmatched. Germline V gene data show CDR1 as MNHNS and CDR2 as SASEGT. CDR3 nucleotides: TGTGCCAGCAGTGTTAGACAGGGTGGAGAGACCCAGTACTTC. This encodes CASSVRQGGETQYF.

The sample holds many counts of this clonotype. CDR3 region: CASSPEMTGKGSPLHF. The CDR3 DNA reads TGTGCCAGCTCACCCGAGATGACAGGGAAAGGTTCACCCCTCCACTTT. The rearrangement uses TRBV18 and TRBJ1-6; 7 bases map to TRBD1. Germline V gene data show CDR1 as KGHSH and CDR2 as LQKENI. The V and J ends lost 3 bases and 9 bases, in that order; junction bases with no gene match: 11. This CDR3 is built from 16 residues. Together with reference TRBV18 and TRBJ1-6, the CDR3 gives the full variable domain: NAGVMQNPRHLVRRRGQEARLRCSPMKGHSHVYWYRQLPEEGLKFMVYLQKENIIDESGMPKERFSAEFPKEGPSILRIQQVVRGDSAAYFCASSPEMTGKGSPLHFGNGTRLTVT.

This clonotype was counted a single time. A much larger clone differs from this one at a single base, so this may be a read error. The rearrangement uses TRBV12-5 and TRBJ2-3; D not resolved. This CDR3 region has 13 residues. The V gene's germline CDR1 is LGHNT and CDR2 FRNRAP. The CDR3, as DNA: TGTGCTAGTGGTTTGACAAACACAGATACGCGGTATTTT. Translated, it gives CASGLTNTDTRYF.